A selection of T cell receptor beta chains follows, all from one sample in a study of early T cells in non-severe SARS-CoV-2 infection. TCRdb reprocessed the 5' RACE reads with MiXCR, giving one entry per CDR3 protein. The sample lists some 50,000 distinct CDR3 sequences; about 9.3% were seen once. The sequencing input was whole blood. Every receptor here comes from an adult who was a healthcare worker with PCR-confirmed SARS-CoV-2 infection or an uninfected control (not recorded which). The conserved cysteine and the conserved F or W are not part of the CDR3 here. The order of the fields is V gene, clone size, CDR3 protein. Clone size is shown for a subset of rows, as once, few, many or a class of expanded clone.

>TRBV10-1|-
ASSPRTGDTEAF
>TRBV13|-
ASSLSMDRIYNEQF
>TRBV6-4|many
ASSDSYREEKSNTGELF
>TRBV7-2|-
ASSLGLAENTDTQY
>TRBV6-2/TRBV6-3|-
AVGGSIETQY
>TRBV27|many
ASRAGPNAYT
>TRBV7-9|many
ASSARGVGTDTQY
>TRBV29-1|few
SVEDSRDPYEQY
>TRBV7-3|many
ASSLASGSNTGELF
>TRBV20-1|many
SVRRGTNTEAF
>TRBV7-9|-
ASSRTTGELF
>TRBV7-2|many
ASSLSGGPSYEQY
>TRBV7-9|many
ASSGIGAEAF
>TRBV5-1|many
ASSPQRGTYEQY
>TRBV29-1|-
SVPGQGKTEAF
>TRBV24-1|many
ATSGGTPYGYT
>TRBV20-1|few
SARETSSNTEAF
>TRBV5-6|-
ASSLYRGHEQY
>TRBV7-9|many
ASRGTGSRVNTEAF
>TRBV27|-
ASSLYGGGSYEQY
>TRBV24-1|many
ATSDGGGSEQY
>TRBV12-3/TRBV12-4|many
ASSFTGHNQPQH
>TRBV7-2|-
ASSLAWDTSSYNEQF
>TRBV2|many
ASSETGTGSGNTIY
>TRBV25-1|many
ASSTGSGYQETQY
>TRBV4-1|many
ASSPEGTGDFGEAF
>TRBV29-1|few
SVVSLGTEAF
>TRBV7-9|-
ASSLGQSTYEQY
>TRBV29-1|few
SVKRATEAF
>TRBV18|many
ASSPPEPSTDTQY
>TRBV12-3/TRBV12-4|-
ASSWAGDIAYEQY
>TRBV30|many
AWSVPGTEAF
>TRBV12-3/TRBV12-4|many
ASSSTGDYYGYT
>TRBV13|many
ASSLGSTEAF
>TRBV7-2|few
ASSPRGPRGYT
>TRBV18|many
ASSPTGAGANVLT
>TRBV7-9|once
ASGPFTPGNTIY
>TRBV20-1|many
SARRLAGGQETQY
>TRBV27|many
ASSPGLDPYEQY
>TRBV10-3|many
AISEFESQY
>TRBV30|many
AWRRTGINEQF
>TRBV7-4|once
ASSSGTSGRAREDEQF
>TRBV10-2|few
ASSAVSRADTQY
>TRBV7-8|few
ASSLRPAAVTDTQY
>TRBV6-5|many
ASTGMGQGFGGANVLT
>TRBV12-3/TRBV12-4|many
ASSQQGGSYNEQF
>TRBV29-1|-
SVRTRGTSYEQY
>TRBV27|many
ASSLKGTTYNEQF
>TRBV30|few
AWSRVFANTGELF
>TRBV2|many
ASVGGTDTQY
>TRBV5-6|many
ASSSPTDPANTGELF
>TRBV3-1|many
ASSQFGTEKLF
>TRBV3-1|many
ASSQYRDNQPQH
>TRBV7-3|many
ASSLTAANIQY
>TRBV9|many
ASSVDNGGTTDTQY
>TRBV20-1|many
SARVPEPNTGELF
>TRBV29-1|many
SVTGTPGAQETQY
>TRBV7-9|-
ASSVDWEQY
>TRBV7-3|many
ASSLTKAVALTTDTQY
>TRBV11-1|few
ASSQRQGYYEQY